These 18 T cell receptor beta chains were all obtained from the same sample, sequenced in a study of T cells after yellow fever vaccination. One entry per CDR3 protein results from TCRdb running MiXCR on the 5' RACE reads. The sample consists of around 310,000 distinct CDR3 sequences, 3.6% of them appearing once. Sequencing used PBMCs, obtained on the day of the yellow fever booster vaccination. These receptors were taken from a young man who received the YFV17D yellow fever vaccine.

The rearrangement links TRBV12-5 to TRBJ1-4; D not resolved. Trimming took 3 bases from V and 8 from J, leaving 13 bases between them. Germline CDR1 reads LGHNT; CDR2 reads FRNRAP. The CDR3 length is 14 residues. This chain's CDR3 is CASGFGGTEEKLFF. The CDR3 nucleotides are TGTGCTAGTGGTTTTGGAGGTACGGAAGAAAAACTGTTTTTT.

J is TRBJ2-3 and V is TRBV3-1; 11 nucleotides align to TRBD2. V was pared by 5 bases and J by 3 bases, with 7 bases of the junction left unmatched. The CDR3 is made up of 16 amino acids. From germline, CDR1 is LGHDT and CDR2 YNNKEL (reference sequence). CDR3 loop: CASSKLAGVRTDTQYF. As DNA, the CDR3 is TGTGCCAGCAGCAAACTAGCGGGGGTACGTACAGATACGCAGTATTTT.

The genes are TRBV5-4 and TRBJ2-5; no clear D gene. Per the germline V gene, CDR1 is SGHNT and CDR2 is YYREEE (reference sequence). CDR3 length: 13 residues. Trimming pared 4 bases from V and 1 base from J, leaving 8 bases between. This CDR3 reads CASSAFSQETQYF. The DNA of the CDR3 is TGTGCCAGCAGCGCGTTCTCCCAAGAGACCCAGTACTTC.

In its sample, this clonotype was seen many times. The V call is TRBV27, the J call TRBJ2-7, with D perhaps TRBD2 (5 bases). The germline V and J ends were trimmed by 5 bases and 3 bases, with 11 bases remaining between them. Germline-derived CDR1 and CDR2 are MNHEY and SMNVEV (reference sequence). There are 13 residues in the CDR3. The CDR3 DNA reads as TGTGCCAGCAGTCCGCGCCGGGACTACGAGCAGTACGTC. It codes for CASSPRRDYEQYV.

In this sample, this clonotype turned up many times. The chain combines TRBV7-2 with TRBJ2-7; TRBD1 might be the D (5 bases). Trimming cost V 1 base and J 5 bases, with 12 bases left between them. The CDR3 totals 14 residues. From germline, CDR1 is SGHTA and CDR2 FQGNSA. CDR3 bases: TGTGCCAGCAGCTTAGGGGGCCAGGTCCACGAGCAGTACTTC. As protein: CASSLGGQVHEQYF.

This clonotype was picked up one time. At one end, the junction sequence differs from germline, possibly due to a read error. V usage is TRBV5-1 and J usage is TRBJ2-1; 7 nucleotides line up with TRBD2. The CDR3 totals 14 residues. Germline V gene lookup returns CDR1 SGHRS and CDR2 YFSETQ. The CDR3 region is CASSLSGPRGEQLF. The CDR3 DNA sequence: TGCGCCAGCAGCTTGTCGGGACCTCGGGGGGAGCAGTTATTC. The whole variable domain, remainder taken from reference TRBV5-1 and TRBJ2-1, is KAGVTQTPRYLIKTRGQQVTLSCSPISGHRSVSWYQQTPGQGLQFLFEYFSETQRNKGNFPGRFSGRQFSNSRSEMNVSTLELGDSALYLCASSLSGPRGEQLFGPGTRLTVL.

The V gene is TRBV6-5, the J gene TRBJ2-3; the D gene is possibly TRBD1 (7 bases). Germline loops: CDR1 MNHEY, CDR2 SVGAGI. The CDR3 has 13 residues. Trimming stripped 6 bases from V and 7 bases from J, with 14 bases between. DNA for the CDR3: TGTGCCAGCAGCGAACCAGGGGGGAATACGCAGTATTTT. Translation gives CASSEPGGNTQYF.

Only a few counts were recorded for this clonotype. This sequence joins TRBV7-3 and TRBJ1-2, with D possibly matching TRBD1 (5 bases). CDR3 size: 16 residues. The V gene's germline CDR1 is SGHTA and CDR2 FQGTGA. V was trimmed by 1 base and J by 6 bases, leaving 18 bases between them. The CDR3 spells CASSLSGDSTGHGYTF. The CDR3 nucleotides are TGTGCCAGCAGCTTAAGTGGAGACAGTACGGGTCATGGCTACACCTTC.

This clonotype was seen only a few times. CDR3 loop: CASSYRGNSYNEQFF. As DNA, the CDR3 is TGTGCCAGCAGTTACCGGGGGAACTCCTACAATGAGCAGTTCTTC. The J gene is TRBJ2-1, the V gene TRBV6-2 or TRBV6-3, with D maybe TRBD2 (6 bases). The length of the CDR3 is 15 residues. Looked up from germline, CDR1 is MNHEY and CDR2 is SVGEGT. The V end lost 2 bases, the J end lost 0 bases, and 8 bases lay between the germline ends.

This clonotype was found many times. A read error may account for a junction end that differs from germline. The genes are TRBV5-1 and TRBJ1-1; D not resolved. Per the germline V gene, CDR1 is SGHRS and CDR2 is YFSETQ. The CDR3 loop spans 14 amino acids. In nucleotides, the CDR3 is TGTGCCAGCAGCTTAGAAGGTTTGAACACTGAAGCTTTCTTT. Protein: CASSLEGLNTEAFF.

This clonotype was recorded at least ten times. J is TRBJ1-5 and V is TRBV20-1; TRBD1 aligns across 9 bases. The V and J ends lost 3 bases and 4 bases, in that order; junction bases with no gene match: 16. CDR1 is DFQATT, CDR2 SNEGSKA, per germline (reference sequence). This CDR3 is 18 amino acids long. As DNA, the CDR3 is TGCAGTGCTAGGCCGGGACAGGGAAAAATGGGGTCAAATCAGCCCCAGCATTTT. The encoded protein is CSARPGQGKMGSNQPQHF.

This clonotype was detected many times. The gene calls are TRBV7-3 and TRBJ2-3; D remains ambiguous. This CDR3 contains 14 residues. Trimming took 3 bases from V and 6 from J, leaving 13 bases between them. Per germline, CDR1 SGHTA and CDR2 FQGTGA. This CDR3 is CASSFGPGWDTQYF. CDR3 in DNA: TGTGCCAGCAGCTTTGGGCCAGGCTGGGATACGCAGTATTTT.

This clonotype came up many times. The V gene is TRBV19, the J gene TRBJ2-3, with unresolved D. CDR1 and CDR2 (germline): LNHDA, SQIVND (reference sequence). This CDR3 contains 14 residues. The germline V and J ends were trimmed by 5 bases and 5 bases, with 14 bases remaining between them. The CDR3 sequence: CASSHQKGVDTQYF. The CDR3 region has the DNA TGTGCCAGTAGTCACCAGAAAGGAGTAGATACGCAGTATTTT.

This clonotype was recorded a few times. V and J are TRBV24-1 and TRBJ2-1, with D possibly matching TRBD1 (7 bases). V lost 5 bases, J lost 4 bases, and 14 bases lay in between. Germline V lookup: CDR1 KGHDR, CDR2 SFDVKD. The CDR3 has 15 residues. This CDR3 reads CATSVSQGGYNEQFF. In nucleotides, the CDR3 is TGTGCCACCAGTGTGAGTCAGGGGGGATACAATGAGCAGTTCTTC.

This clonotype was observed at least ten times. The V call is TRBV5-1, the J call TRBJ1-6; possibly TRBD1 for D (5 bases). With 3 bases removed from V and 6 bases from J, the gap between germline ends came to 13 bases. This CDR3 is built from 15 residues. Per the germline V gene, CDR1 is SGHRS and CDR2 is YFSETQ. The CDR3 DNA reads as TGCGCCAGCAGCTCCCGCAGGGCCCGTAATTCACCCCTCCACTTT. It encodes CASSSRRARNSPLHF.

The chain is built from TRBV27 and TRBJ2-1, with 7 bases identical to TRBD2. The CDR3 contains 15 residues. The germline V gene encodes CDR1 MNHEY and CDR2 SMNVEV (reference sequence). J was trimmed by 4 bases and V by 4 bases; bases with no gene match: 7. The CDR3 here is CASSSVRGGYNEQFF. The CDR3 DNA reads TGTGCCAGCAGTTCCGTGAGGGGAGGGTACAATGAGCAGTTCTTC.

The chain is built from TRBV5-4 and TRBJ2-1; the D gene could be TRBD1 or TRBD2 (5 bases each). With 4 bases removed from V and 5 bases from J, the gap between germline ends came to 19 bases. Germline CDR1 SGHNT, CDR2 YYREEE (reference sequence). The CDR3 totals 16 residues. CDR3 region: CASSTGRDGRNNEQFF. CDR3 sequence (DNA): TGTGCCAGCAGCACAGGCAGGGACGGCCGTAACAATGAGCAGTTCTTC.

This clonotype has more than one count but fewer than ten. The genes are TRBV29-1 and TRBJ1-1, with D possibly matching TRBD1 (5 bases). V dropped 7 bases and J dropped 4 bases, with 13 bases sitting between them. Germline V gene data show CDR1 as SQVTM and CDR2 as ANQGSEA. CDR3 size: 12 residues. As DNA, the CDR3 is TGCAGCGCCGGACCGGGGGGCACTGAAGCTTTCTTT. Amino acid sequence: CSAGPGGTEAFF.